The entry that follows covers one TCR beta chain sequence. Original processing notes: It was from reference gene primer amplification that nucleated cell counts were estimated. Profiled with immunoSEQ multiplex PCR; TCRdb holds only in-frame clones, not every one. V, J and clone size are those of that table, while D and trimming were read from the DNA. The data contain more than 300,000 clones, about 90% of them singletons. The germline gives CDR1 MNHEY, CDR2 SVGAGI. V was clipped by 8 bases and J by 6 bases, with 14 bases between them. The CDR3 is 13 amino acids. This entry comes from a study of blood T cell repertoires in COVID-19. The wider study: T cells, B-cell-depleted T cells, or PBMCs supplied cDNA or gDNA.

The V call is TRBV6-5, the J call TRBJ1-5; D perhaps matches TRBD1 (5 bases). The sample was peripheral blood. The source of this sequence is a woman in her late teens or twenties who had recovered from COVID-19. The CDR3 bases are TGTGCCAGCCAGGGATACCGTGGTCAGCCCCAGCATTTT. It translates to CASQGYRGQPQHF.